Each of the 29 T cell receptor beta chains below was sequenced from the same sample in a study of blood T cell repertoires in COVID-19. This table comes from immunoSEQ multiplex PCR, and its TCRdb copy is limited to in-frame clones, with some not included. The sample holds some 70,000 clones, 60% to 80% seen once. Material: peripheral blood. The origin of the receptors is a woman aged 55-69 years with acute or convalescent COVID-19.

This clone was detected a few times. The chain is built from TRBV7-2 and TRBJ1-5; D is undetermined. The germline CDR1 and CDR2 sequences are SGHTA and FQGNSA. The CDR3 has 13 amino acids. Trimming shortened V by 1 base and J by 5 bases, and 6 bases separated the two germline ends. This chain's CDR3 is CASSLGLDQPQHF. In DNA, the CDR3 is TGTGCCAGCAGCTTAGGACTGGATCAGCCCCAGCATTTT.

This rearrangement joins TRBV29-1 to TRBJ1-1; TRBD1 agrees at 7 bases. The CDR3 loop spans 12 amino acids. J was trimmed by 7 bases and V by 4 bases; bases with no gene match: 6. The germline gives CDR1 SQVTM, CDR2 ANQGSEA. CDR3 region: CSVGTGVDEAFF. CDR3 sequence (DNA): TGCAGCGTTGGTACAGGGGTTGATGAAGCTTTCTTT.

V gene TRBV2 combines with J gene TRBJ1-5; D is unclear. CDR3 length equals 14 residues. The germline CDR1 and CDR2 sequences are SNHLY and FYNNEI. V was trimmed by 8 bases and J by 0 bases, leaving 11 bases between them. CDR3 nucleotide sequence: TGTGCCAGCGAGGAAGACGCTAGCAATCAGCCCCAGCATTTT. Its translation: CASEEDASNQPQHF.

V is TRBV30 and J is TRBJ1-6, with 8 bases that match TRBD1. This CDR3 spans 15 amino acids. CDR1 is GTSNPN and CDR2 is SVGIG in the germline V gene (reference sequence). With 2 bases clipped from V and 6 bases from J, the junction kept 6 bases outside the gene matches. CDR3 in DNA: TGTGCCTGGAGTATAAGGACAGGGAGTAATTCACCCCTCCACTTT. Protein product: CAWSIRTGSNSPLHF. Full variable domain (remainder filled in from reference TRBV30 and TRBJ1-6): SQTIHQWPATLVQPVGSPLSLECTVEGTSNPNLYWYRQAAGRGLQLLFYSVGIGQISSEVPQNLSASRPQDRQFILSSKKLLLSDSGFYLCAWSIRTGSNSPLHFGNGTRLTVT.

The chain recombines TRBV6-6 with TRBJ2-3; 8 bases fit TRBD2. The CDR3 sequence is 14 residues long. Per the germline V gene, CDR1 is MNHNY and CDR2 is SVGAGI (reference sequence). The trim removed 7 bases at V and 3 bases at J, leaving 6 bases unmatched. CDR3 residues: CASNLGLATDTQYF. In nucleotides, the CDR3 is TGTGCCAGCAACCTCGGACTAGCAACAGATACGCAGTATTTT.

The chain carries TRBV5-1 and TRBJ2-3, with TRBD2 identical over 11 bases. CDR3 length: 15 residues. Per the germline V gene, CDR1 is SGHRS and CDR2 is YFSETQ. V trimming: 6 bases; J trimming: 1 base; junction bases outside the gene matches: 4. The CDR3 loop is CASNPGLAGTDTQYF. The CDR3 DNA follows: TGCGCCAGCAATCCGGGACTAGCGGGCACAGATACGCAGTATTTT.

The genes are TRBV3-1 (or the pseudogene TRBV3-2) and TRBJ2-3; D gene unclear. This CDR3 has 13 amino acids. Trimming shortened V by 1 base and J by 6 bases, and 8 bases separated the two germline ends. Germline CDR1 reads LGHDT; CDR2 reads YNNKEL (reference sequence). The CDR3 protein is CASSQAGADTQYF. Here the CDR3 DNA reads TGTGCCAGCAGCCAAGCTGGAGCTGATACGCAGTATTTT.

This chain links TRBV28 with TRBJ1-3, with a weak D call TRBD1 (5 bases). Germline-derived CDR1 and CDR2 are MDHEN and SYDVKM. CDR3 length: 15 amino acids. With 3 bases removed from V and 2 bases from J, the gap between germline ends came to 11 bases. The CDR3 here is CASSFQGRTGNTIYF. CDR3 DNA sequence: TGTGCCAGCAGTTTCCAGGGTAGGACTGGAAACACCATATATTTT.

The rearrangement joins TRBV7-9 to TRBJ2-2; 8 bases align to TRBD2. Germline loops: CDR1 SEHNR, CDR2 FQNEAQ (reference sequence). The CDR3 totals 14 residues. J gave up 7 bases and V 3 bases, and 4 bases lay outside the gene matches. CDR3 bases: TGTGCCAGCAGCTTCCGGGGGGGACTCGGGGAGCTGTTTTTT. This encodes CASSFRGGLGELFF.

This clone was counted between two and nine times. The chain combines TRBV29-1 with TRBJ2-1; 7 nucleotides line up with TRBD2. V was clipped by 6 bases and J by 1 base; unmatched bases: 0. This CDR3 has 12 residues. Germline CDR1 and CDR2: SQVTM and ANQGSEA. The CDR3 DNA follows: TGCAGCGTGGGGGGGTCCTACAATGAGCAGTTCTTC. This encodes CSVGGSYNEQFF.

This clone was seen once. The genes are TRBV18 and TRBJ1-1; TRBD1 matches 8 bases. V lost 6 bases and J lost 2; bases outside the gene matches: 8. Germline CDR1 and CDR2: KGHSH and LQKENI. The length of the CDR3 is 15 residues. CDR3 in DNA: TGTGCCAGCTCGTTGGACAGGGTCCATAACACTGAAGCTTTCTTT. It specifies CASSLDRVHNTEAFF.

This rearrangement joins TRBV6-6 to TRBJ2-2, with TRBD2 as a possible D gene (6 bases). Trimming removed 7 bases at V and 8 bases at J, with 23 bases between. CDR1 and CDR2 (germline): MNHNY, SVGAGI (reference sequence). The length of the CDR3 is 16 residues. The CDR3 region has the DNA TGTGCCAGCAAACCAAGGAGTGGGGGGATCGTGGGGGAGCTGTTTTTT. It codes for CASKPRSGGIVGELFF.

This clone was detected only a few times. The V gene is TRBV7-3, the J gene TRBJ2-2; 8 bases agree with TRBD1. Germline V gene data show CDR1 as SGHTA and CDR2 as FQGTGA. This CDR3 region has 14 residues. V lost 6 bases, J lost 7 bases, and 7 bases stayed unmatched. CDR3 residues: CASRSADRGGELFF. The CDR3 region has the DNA TGTGCCAGCAGGTCCGCCGACAGGGGCGGGGAGCTGTTTTTT.

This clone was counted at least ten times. The CDR3 nucleotides are TGTGCCAGCAGTTTATTCGGGACAGGGAGGGCCGGGGAGCTGTTTTTT. Translating it yields CASSLFGTGRAGELFF. V and J are TRBV6-5 and TRBJ2-2; 9 nucleotides agree with TRBD1. CDR1 and CDR2 (germline): MNHEY, SVGAGI. V lost 4 bases, J lost 6 bases, and 9 bases stayed unmatched. This CDR3 is 16 amino acids long.

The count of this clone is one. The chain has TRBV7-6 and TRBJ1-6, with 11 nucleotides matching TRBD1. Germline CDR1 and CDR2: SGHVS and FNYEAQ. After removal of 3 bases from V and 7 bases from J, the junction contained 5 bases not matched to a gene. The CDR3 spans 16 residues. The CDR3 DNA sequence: TGTGCCAGCAGCTTGGACGGACAGGGGGCAAATTCACCCCTCCACTTT. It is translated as CASSLDGQGANSPLHF.

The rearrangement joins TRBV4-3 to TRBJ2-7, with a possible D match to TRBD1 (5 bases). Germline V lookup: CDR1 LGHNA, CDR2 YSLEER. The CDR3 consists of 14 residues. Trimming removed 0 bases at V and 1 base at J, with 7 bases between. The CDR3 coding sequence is TGCGCCAGCAGCCAAGATAGGGGATCCTACGAGCAGTACTTC. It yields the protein CASSQDRGSYEQYF.

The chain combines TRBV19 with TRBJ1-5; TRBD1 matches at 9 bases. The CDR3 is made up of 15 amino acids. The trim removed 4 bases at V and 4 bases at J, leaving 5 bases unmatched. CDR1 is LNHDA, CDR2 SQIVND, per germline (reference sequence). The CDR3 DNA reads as TGTGCCAGTAGTAAATGGGGGACAGGGAATCAGCCCCAGCATTTT. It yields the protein CASSKWGTGNQPQHF.

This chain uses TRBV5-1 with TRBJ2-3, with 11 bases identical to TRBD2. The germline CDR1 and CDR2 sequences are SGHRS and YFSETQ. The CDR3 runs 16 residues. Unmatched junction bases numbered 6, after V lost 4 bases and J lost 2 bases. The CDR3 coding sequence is TGCGCCAGCAGCGCCTCTAGCGGGGGGCTCACAGATACGCAGTATTTT. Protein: CASSASSGGLTDTQYF.

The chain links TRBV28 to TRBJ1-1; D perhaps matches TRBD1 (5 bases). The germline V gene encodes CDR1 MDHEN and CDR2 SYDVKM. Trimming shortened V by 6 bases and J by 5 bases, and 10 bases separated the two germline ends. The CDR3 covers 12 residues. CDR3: CASSGGETEAFF. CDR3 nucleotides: TGTGCCAGCAGCGGAGGGGAAACTGAAGCTTTCTTT.

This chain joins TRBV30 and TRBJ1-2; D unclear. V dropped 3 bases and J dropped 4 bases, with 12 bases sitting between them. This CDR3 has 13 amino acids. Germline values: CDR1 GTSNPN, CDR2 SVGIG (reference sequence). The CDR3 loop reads CAWSTSHPYGYTF. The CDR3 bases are TGTGCCTGGAGCACTAGTCATCCCTATGGCTACACCTTC.

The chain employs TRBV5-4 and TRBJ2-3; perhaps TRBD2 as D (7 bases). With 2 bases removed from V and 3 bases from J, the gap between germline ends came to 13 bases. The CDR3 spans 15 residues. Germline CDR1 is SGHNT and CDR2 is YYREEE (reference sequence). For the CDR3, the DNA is TGTGCCAGCAGCTTAAGGGGGGGGGAAACAGATACGCAGTATTTT. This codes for CASSLRGGETDTQYF. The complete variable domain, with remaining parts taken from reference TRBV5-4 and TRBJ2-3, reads ETGVTQSPTHLIKTRGQQVTLRCSSQSGHNTVSWYQQALGQGPQFIFQYYREEENGRGNFPPRFSGLQFPNYSSELNVNALELDDSALYLCASSLRGGETDTQYFGPGTRLTVL.

The CDR3 sequence is CASSGGRSSYNEQFF. The CDR3 nucleotides read TGTGCCAGCAGCGGAGGGAGAAGCTCCTACAATGAGCAGTTCTTC. This rearrangement joins TRBV7-9 to TRBJ2-1, with D possibly being TRBD2 (6 bases). With 5 bases removed from V and 0 bases from J, the gap between germline ends came to 11 bases. Germline CDR1 SEHNR, CDR2 FQNEAQ (reference sequence). The CDR3 sequence is 15 residues long.

The CDR3 DNA sequence: TGTGCCAGCAGTCCCGAGGGGGAGTACACCGGGGAGCTGTTTTTT. It encodes CASSPEGEYTGELFF. The V gene is TRBV27, the J gene TRBJ2-2; a possible D gene is TRBD1 (6 bases). Germline CDR1 MNHEY, CDR2 SMNVEV (reference sequence). V lost 5 bases, J lost 3 bases, and 13 bases lay in between. The CDR3 is made up of 15 amino acids.

CDR3: CASSDSGGIWDTQYF. Here the CDR3 DNA reads TGTGCCAGCAGTGACTCAGGGGGAATATGGGATACGCAGTATTTT. This chain uses TRBV2 with TRBJ2-3, with 7 nucleotides matching TRBD1. CDR3 length: 15 amino acids. V lost 3 bases and J lost 6; bases outside the gene matches: 9. The germline CDR1 and CDR2 sequences are SNHLY and FYNNEI.

The CDR3 bases are TGTGCCAGCAGCCTGTCCGGGAGGGCCGCGAACACTGAAGCTTTCTTT. Translating it yields CASSLSGRAANTEAFF. J is TRBJ1-1 and V is TRBV3-1 (or the pseudogene TRBV3-2); D call uncertain. V was shortened by 4 bases and J by 1 base, with 16 bases between the two germline ends. The germline CDR1 and CDR2 sequences are LGHDT and YNNKEL (reference sequence). The CDR3 is made up of 16 amino acids.

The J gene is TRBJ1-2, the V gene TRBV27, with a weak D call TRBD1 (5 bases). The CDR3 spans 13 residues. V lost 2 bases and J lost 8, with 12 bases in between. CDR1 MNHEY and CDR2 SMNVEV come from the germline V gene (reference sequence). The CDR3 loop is CASSLGRGGGYTF. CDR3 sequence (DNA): TGTGCCAGCAGTTTAGGAAGGGGAGGAGGCTACACCTTC.

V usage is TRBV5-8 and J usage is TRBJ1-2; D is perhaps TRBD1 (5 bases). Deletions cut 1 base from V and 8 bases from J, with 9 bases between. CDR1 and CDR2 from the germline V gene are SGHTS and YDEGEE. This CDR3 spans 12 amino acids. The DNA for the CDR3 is TGTGCCAGCAGCTTGCAGGGTAGAGGCTACACCTTC. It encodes CASSLQGRGYTF.

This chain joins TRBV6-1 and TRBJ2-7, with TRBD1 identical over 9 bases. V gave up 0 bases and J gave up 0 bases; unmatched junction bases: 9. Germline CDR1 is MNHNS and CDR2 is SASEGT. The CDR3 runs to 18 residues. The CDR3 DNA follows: TGTGCCAGCAGTGAAGCGCTATTCGGGACAGGGTCCTCCTACGAGCAGTACTTC. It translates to CASSEALFGTGSSYEQYF.

The CDR3 loop is CASSRGSLNQETQYF. The CDR3 DNA sequence: TGCGCCAGCAGCCGAGGGAGCCTCAATCAAGAGACCCAGTACTTC. The chain has TRBV4-1 and TRBJ2-5; tentatively, D is TRBD2 (5 bases). V gave up 4 bases and J gave up 2 bases, with 14 bases separating them. Germline CDR1 MGHRA, CDR2 YSYEKL. CDR3 size: 15 residues.